Shown below are 21 T cell receptor beta chains from a single sample sequenced in a study of a mutant IDH1 vaccine in newly diagnosed glioma. Profiling relied on immunoSEQ multiplex PCR, and the TCRdb table lists in-frame clones only, not all of them. This sample has about 32,000 clones, with approximately 89% found just once. The antigens of these receptors remain unknown. Time point noted: week 47, end of study. Doses of 300 ug of mutant IDH1 20-mer peptide were given with topical imiquimod. Sample: PBMCs, taken from a glioma patient whose treatment included an IDH1 peptide vaccine. The receptors come from a man aged 40-50 years with glioma.

This clone has just one count. CDR3 amino acids: CASSPNPGQRVDTQYF. DNA of the CDR3: TGTGCCAGCAGCCCCAATCCGGGACAAAGGGTGGATACGCAGTATTTT. J is TRBJ2-3 and V is TRBV5-4; tentative D call: TRBD1 (6 bases). Trimming shortened V by 4 bases and J by 6 bases, and 21 bases separated the two germline ends. The length of the CDR3 is 16 residues. CDR1 and CDR2 from the germline V gene are SGHNT and YYREEE (reference sequence).

The CDR3 loop reads CATSREGSSYNEQFF. CDR3 DNA: TGTGCCACCAGCAGGGAAGGGAGCTCCTACAATGAGCAGTTCTTC. The chain links TRBV15 to TRBJ2-1; the D gene is possibly TRBD2 (5 bases). V shed 3 bases and J shed 0 bases, with 9 bases lying between them. Germline CDR1 and CDR2: LNHNV and YYDKDF (reference sequence). The CDR3 extends over 15 amino acids.

The chain has TRBV28 and TRBJ1-2; 7 nucleotides align to TRBD1. CDR1 and CDR2 from the germline V gene are MDHEN and SYDVKM. This CDR3 region has 15 residues. The junction had 8 bases not matched to a gene; V was cut back by 5 bases and J by 2 bases. CDR3 sequence (DNA): TGTGCCAGCAGTCCGTGGACAGGTGGGAACTATGGCTACACCTTC. It specifies CASSPWTGGNYGYTF.

This clone was counted once. V usage is TRBV6-4 and J usage is TRBJ2-1; 7 bases agree with TRBD1. The CDR3 has 15 residues. Germline V CDR1 and CDR2: MRHNA, SNTAGT. V lost 4 bases to trimming and J lost 4 bases; unmatched junction nucleotides: 7. The CDR3 reads CASSVEQGRYNEQFF. CDR3 DNA sequence: TGTGCCAGCAGTGTCGAACAGGGGCGATACAATGAGCAGTTCTTC.

The chain is built from TRBV7-6 and TRBJ2-3; TRBD2 matches at 13 bases. The germline V gene encodes CDR1 SGHVS and CDR2 FNYEAQ. The CDR3 is 18 residues long. The V gene end was trimmed by 5 bases and the J gene end by 0 bases; junction bases not matched to a gene: 8. In nucleotides, the CDR3 is TGTGCCAGCAGCCCCCAGACTAGCGGGGGGACTAGCACAGATACGCAGTATTTT. It encodes CASSPQTSGGTSTDTQYF.

The chain joins TRBV21-1 to TRBJ1-2; the D call in the table, TRBD1, was not verified against the DNA. TRBV21-1 constitutes a pseudogene. The CDR3 sequence is 14 residues long. The CDR3 is CASSKENKPYGYTF. CDR3 bases: TGTGCCAGCAGCAAAGAAAACAAACCTTATGGCTACACCTTC.

This chain links TRBV7-3 with TRBJ2-3, with 10 bases fitting TRBD1. The V and J ends lost 3 bases and 5 bases, in that order; junction bases with no gene match: 5. CDR1 SGHTA and CDR2 FQGTGA come from the germline V gene. This CDR3 has 15 residues. CDR3 in amino acids: CASSLMGQGIDTQYF. CDR3 DNA: TGTGCCAGCAGCTTGATGGGACAGGGGATAGATACGCAGTATTTT. The entire variable domain, with the rest obtained from reference TRBV7-3 and TRBJ2-3, is as follows: GAGVSQTPSNKVTEKGKYVELRCDPISGHTALYWYRQSLGQGPEFLIYFQGTGAADDSGLPNDRFFAVRPEGSVSTLKIQRTERGDSAVYLCASSLMGQGIDTQYFGPGTRLTVL.

In DNA form, the CDR3 reads TGTGCCAGCAGTTTAGAGCGCTGGGGGATCGGCAATCAGCCCCAGCATTTT. It specifies CASSLERWGIGNQPQHF. The chain has TRBV27 and TRBJ1-5, with D possibly matching TRBD1 (5 bases). The CDR3 runs to 17 residues. CDR1 MNHEY and CDR2 SMNVEV come from the germline V gene (reference sequence). V shed 2 bases and J shed 2 bases, with 16 bases lying between them.

V usage is TRBV6-1 and J usage is TRBJ2-1; D not certain. Germline V gene data show CDR1 as MNHNS and CDR2 as SASEGT. Trimming cost V 0 bases and J 2 bases, with 8 bases left between them. This CDR3 has 15 residues. As DNA, the CDR3 is TGTGCCAGCAGTGAAGCTTCGGGTCCCTACAATGAGCAGTTCTTC. Residues: CASSEASGPYNEQFF.

Only one count was recorded for this clone. The chain recombines TRBV6-1 with TRBJ2-3, with 12 bases fitting TRBD1. CDR1 is MNHNS, CDR2 SASEGT, per germline. Trimming cost V 7 bases and J 7 bases; bases outside gene matches: 6. The CDR3 has 14 amino acids. CDR3 DNA sequence: TGTGCCAGCATTAGGGACAGGGGGCTTAATACGCAGTATTTT. Residues: CASIRDRGLNTQYF.

The chain combines TRBV5-4 with TRBJ2-4; D is tentatively TRBD1 or TRBD2 (7 bases each). CDR3 length: 17 residues. Germline V CDR1 and CDR2: SGHNT, YYREEE (reference sequence). Trimming removed 0 bases from V and 7 bases from J, with 20 bases in between. In DNA, the CDR3 is TGTGCCAGCAGCTTGGGTGCCACCCGACAGGGAGGGAACATTCAGTACTTC. Protein product: CASSLGATRQGGNIQYF.

J is TRBJ1-4 and V is TRBV2; no reliable D call. Germline CDR1 and CDR2: SNHLY and FYNNEI. Trimming took 7 bases from V and 4 from J, leaving 10 bases between them. The CDR3 runs 13 residues. CDR3 coding DNA: TGTGCCAGCATTCGAGAGGTTAATGAAAAACTGTTTTTT. This translates into CASIREVNEKLFF.

DNA for the CDR3: TGTGCCAGCAGCGCTGGACAGGCGGTCTATGGCTACACCTTC. Translation: CASSAGQAVYGYTF. The J gene is TRBJ1-2, the V gene TRBV2; 7 nucleotides agree with TRBD1. CDR1 is SNHLY, CDR2 FYNNEI, per germline. V was clipped by 6 bases and J by 4 bases; unmatched bases: 8. There are 14 residues in the CDR3.

V usage is TRBV4-2 and J usage is TRBJ1-4, with a tentative D call TRBD1 (6 bases). Germline loops: CDR1 LGHNA, CDR2 YNFKEQ. V was shortened by 0 bases and J by 0 bases, with 20 bases between the two germline ends. The CDR3 is made up of 20 amino acids. CDR3 loop: CASSQDPWTRGPATNEKLFF. In DNA form, the CDR3 reads TGTGCCAGCAGCCAAGACCCGTGGACCAGGGGCCCAGCAACTAATGAAAAACTGTTTTTT.

The chain couples TRBV11-3 to TRBJ1-3, with TRBD1 as a possible D gene (5 bases). Trimming took 9 bases from V and 1 from J, leaving 7 bases between them. Germline V gene data show CDR1 as SGHNT and CDR2 as YENEEA. This CDR3 comprises 12 residues. Written as DNA, the CDR3 is TGTGCCAGGGGGGGTTCTGGAAACACCATATATTTT. Amino acid sequence: CARGGSGNTIYF.

The chain uses TRBV6-4 and TRBJ1-4; D not certain. CDR3 size: 15 residues. V was shortened by 6 bases and J by 3 bases, with 14 bases between the two germline ends. Germline V gene sequence: CDR1 MRHNA, CDR2 SNTAGT. The CDR3 loop reads CASRTSGSPNEKLFF. The CDR3, as DNA: TGTGCCAGCAGGACTTCGGGGAGTCCTAATGAAAAACTGTTTTTT.

The genes are TRBV25-1 and TRBJ1-5; maybe TRBD1 (6 bases). The CDR3 totals 13 residues. V gave up 4 bases and J gave up 4 bases, with 8 bases separating them. Germline-derived CDR1 and CDR2 are MGHDK and SYGVNS. Written as DNA, the CDR3 is TGTGCCAGCAGTGTCACAGGGAATCAGCCCCAGCATTTT. Translated: CASSVTGNQPQHF.

The rearrangement uses TRBV5-1 and TRBJ1-2; 8 positions agree with TRBD1. Trimming cost V 4 bases and J 6 bases; bases outside gene matches: 8. In germline, CDR1 is SGHRS, CDR2 YFSETQ. This CDR3 is 14 amino acids long. CDR3 loop: CASSRGQGENGYTF. In DNA form, the CDR3 reads TGCGCCAGCAGCAGAGGACAGGGCGAGAATGGCTACACCTTC.

The V and J genes are TRBV5-1 and TRBJ2-5; D is possibly TRBD1 (6 bases). Germline V CDR1 and CDR2: SGHRS, YFSETQ. Trimming removed 0 bases at V and 5 bases at J, with 11 bases between. The length of the CDR3 is 14 residues. CDR3 in DNA: TGCGCCAGCAGCTTGGGTACAGGGATCGAGACCCAGTACTTC. As protein: CASSLGTGIETQYF.

The genes are TRBV7-9 and TRBJ2-1; 16 nucleotides align to TRBD2. CDR1 and CDR2 from the germline V gene are SEHNR and FQNEAQ (reference sequence). CDR3 length: 18 amino acids. The junction had 14 bases not matched to a gene; V was cut back by 8 bases and J by 7 bases. The CDR3 bases are TGTGCCAGCCACTCCGGGACTAGCGGGAGGGCCAGGGGGAATGAGCAGTTCTTC. This sequence encodes CASHSGTSGRARGNEQFF.

The chain couples TRBV6-1 to TRBJ1-3, with D possibly matching TRBD1 (5 bases). From germline, CDR1 is MNHNS and CDR2 SASEGT. The CDR3 consists of 14 residues. V gave up 3 bases and J gave up 4 bases, with 10 bases separating them. The chain's CDR3 is CASSDWGPGNTIYF. The CDR3 region has the DNA TGTGCCAGCAGTGATTGGGGCCCCGGAAACACCATATATTTT.